This entry lists 20 T cell receptor beta chains sequenced from one sample in a study of T-cell reconstitution after alpha-beta-depleted transplantation in children. For TCRbeta, the library was prepared with unique molecular identifiers. Via MiXCR, TCRdb re-called the PCR reads, giving one row per CDR3 protein. The repertoire consists of about 110,000 distinct CDR3 sequences, with about 6.4% occurring once and the leading ten covering 20% to 25%. The specimen comprised PBMCs, mostly from graft donor cells, sampled 360 days after TCRalphabeta/CD19-depleted stem cell transplant. The source of these receptors is a male patient between 2 and 10 years old who had a stem cell transplant for acute lymphoblastic leukemia, so the T cells may come from the graft donor.

This clonotype was observed a few times. V usage is TRBV24-1 and J usage is TRBJ1-2; D is possibly TRBD1 (5 bases). The V end was cut by 3 bases, the J end by 4 bases, with 11 bases between. The CDR3 extends over 14 amino acids. CDR1 and CDR2 (germline): KGHDR, SFDVKD. CDR3 in amino acids: CATSDPREGYGYTF. The CDR3 nucleotides are TGTGCCACCAGTGATCCCAGGGAAGGCTATGGCTACACCTTC.

This chain joins TRBV5-4 and TRBJ2-3, with D perhaps assigned TRBD1 or TRBD2 (5 bases each). Germline CDR1 and CDR2: SGHNT and YYREEE (reference sequence). There are 14 residues in the CDR3. Trimming took off 4 bases at V and 7 bases at J, with 16 bases between the two ends. CDR3 sequence: CASSDPGTANTQYF. The CDR3 DNA is TGTGCCAGCAGCGACCCCGGGACCGCCAATACGCAGTATTTT.

The V call is TRBV7-2, the J call TRBJ1-3, with D possibly being TRBD1 (5 bases). CDR3 length equals 15 residues. Germline CDR1 and CDR2: SGHTA and FQGNSA. V was trimmed by 0 bases and J by 4 bases, leaving 10 bases between them. CDR3 coding DNA: TGTGCCAGCAGCTTAGCCGGGGCGCGAGGAAACACCATATATTTT. Amino acids: CASSLAGARGNTIYF. Combining the CDR3 with reference TRBV7-2 and TRBJ1-3 gives the whole variable domain GAGVSQSPSNKVTEKGKDVELRCDPISGHTALYWYRQSLGQGLEFLIYFQGNSAPDKSGLPSDRFSAERTGGSVSTLTIQRTQQEDSAVYLCASSLAGARGNTIYFGEGSWLTVV.

Ten or more counts support this clonotype. The chain combines TRBV29-1 with TRBJ2-6; 8 bases fit TRBD2. After removal of 2 bases from V and 0 bases from J, the junction contained 0 bases not matched to a gene. The germline gives CDR1 SQVTM, CDR2 ANQGSEA. This CDR3 contains 15 residues. Written as DNA, the CDR3 is TGCAGCGTTGAACTAGCGGGCTCTGGGGCCAACGTCCTGACTTTC. Translated: CSVELAGSGANVLTF.

This chain joins TRBV11-2 and TRBJ2-7, with D maybe TRBD2 (6 bases). V lost 5 bases, J lost 0 bases, and 11 bases lay in between. Germline V gene data show CDR1 as SGHAT and CDR2 as FQNNGV. The CDR3 runs 14 residues. The CDR3 reads CASSRWGVSYEQYF. DNA for the CDR3: TGTGCCAGCAGCCGGTGGGGGGTCTCCTACGAGCAGTACTTC. Full variable domain (missing parts from reference TRBV11-2 and TRBJ2-7): EAGVAQSPRYKIIEKRQSVAFWCNPISGHATLYWYQQILGQGPKLLIQFQNNGVVDDSQLPKDRFSAERLKGVDSTLKIQPAKLEDSAVYLCASSRWGVSYEQYFGPGTRLTVT.

This clonotype was found a few times. One junction end does not reproduce the germline sequence, and a read error may be involved. This chain links TRBV6-5 with TRBJ1-5; tentative D call: TRBD1 (6 bases). The CDR3 loop spans 15 amino acids. Looked up from germline, CDR1 is MNHEY and CDR2 is SVGAGI. The CDR3 bases are TGTGCCAGCAGTTACGGAAGGGGGGATAATCTGCCCCAGCATTTT. This translates into CASSYGRGDNLPQHF.

Details on this clonotype: A junction boundary mismatches the germline segment, possibly from a read error. The chain is built from TRBV12-3 or TRBV12-4 and TRBJ2-2; TRBD2 is a possible D gene (5 bases). The CDR3 sequence is 19 residues long. The CDR3 DNA reads as TGTGCCATCAGTTTAGTACTAGATAGTGTTTTGGGGAACACCGGGGAGCTGTTTTTT. Translation: CAISLVLDSVLGNTGELFF.

This clonotype has at least ten counts. The rearrangement links TRBV20-1 to TRBJ2-3; D perhaps matches TRBD2 (5 bases). V shed 3 bases and J shed 0 bases, with 13 bases lying between them. This CDR3 is built from 15 residues. Germline CDR1 DFQATT, CDR2 SNEGSKA (reference sequence). The CDR3, as DNA: TGCAGTGCTAGGGGAGCGAGAACTAGCACAGATACGCAGTATTTT. Amino acids: CSARGARTSTDTQYF.

The rearrangement links TRBV28 to TRBJ2-7; D possibly corresponds to TRBD1 (5 bases). Germline CDR1 is MDHEN and CDR2 is SYDVKM. V lost 3 bases, J lost 3 bases, and 12 bases lay in between. The CDR3 is 14 residues long. CDR3 bases: TGTGCCAGCAGTTTTGGGTTCCAGGGCTACGAGCAGTACTTC. Translated: CASSFGFQGYEQYF.

This clonotype was counted at least ten times. V is TRBV6-5 and J is TRBJ1-1, with TRBD1 as a possible D gene (6 bases). Between the trimmed V and J ends, which lost 6 bases and 5 bases, there was a span of 13 bases. The CDR3 consists of 13 residues. Per germline, CDR1 MNHEY and CDR2 SVGAGI. CDR3 coding DNA: TGTGCCAGCAGCTGGGGGGGGCGAACTGAAGCTTTCTTT. Its protein product is CASSWGGRTEAFF.

The V call is TRBV4-3, the J call TRBJ1-5; D gene unclear. Germline assignment: CDR1 LGHNA and CDR2 YSLEER. Trimming removed 5 bases from V and 4 bases from J, with 15 bases in between. The CDR3 is 15 amino acids. Here the CDR3 reads CASSFEWVPNQPQHF. Here the CDR3 DNA reads TGCGCCAGCAGCTTTGAATGGGTCCCTAATCAGCCCCAGCATTTT.

This clonotype was seen repeatedly, ten times or more. The chain uses TRBV7-3 and TRBJ2-5, with D perhaps being TRBD1 or TRBD2 (5 bases each). Trimming removed 5 bases at V and 1 base at J, with 11 bases between. Looked up from germline, CDR1 is SGHTA and CDR2 is FQGTGA. This CDR3 contains 14 residues. The CDR3 nucleotides read TGTGCCAGCAGCCCTACGGGGACCCAAGAGACCCAGTACTTC. Amino acid sequence: CASSPTGTQETQYF. Based on the CDR3 plus reference TRBV7-3 and TRBJ2-5, the full variable domain is GAGVSQTPSNKVTEKGKYVELRCDPISGHTALYWYRQSLGQGPEFLIYFQGTGAADDSGLPNDRFFAVRPEGSVSTLKIQRTERGDSAVYLCASSPTGTQETQYFGPGTRLLVL.

The V and J genes are TRBV15 and TRBJ2-7, with D possibly matching TRBD1 (6 bases). The CDR3 totals 14 residues. Per germline, CDR1 LNHNV and CDR2 YYDKDF (reference sequence). V shed 5 bases and J shed 5 bases, with 16 bases lying between them. DNA for the CDR3: TGTGCCACCAGCCAACAGGGTATAGTGGACGAGCAGTACTTC. Translated, it gives CATSQQGIVDEQYF. The full variable domain, with the rest looked up from reference TRBV15 and TRBJ2-7, is DAMVIQNPRYQVTQFGKPVTLSCSQTLNHNVMYWYQQKSSQAPKLLFHYYDKDFNNEADTPDNFQSRRPNTSFCFLDIRSPGLGDTAMYLCATSQQGIVDEQYFGPGTRLTVT.

This clonotype was detected ten times or more. CDR3 region: CAIPSVTGGPGELFF. DNA of the CDR3: TGTGCCATTCCCTCCGTGACAGGGGGACCCGGGGAGCTGTTTTTT. The chain uses TRBV10-3 and TRBJ2-2; 9 nucleotides match TRBD1. The junction had 11 bases not matched to a gene; V was cut back by 9 bases and J by 6 bases. The CDR3 is 15 amino acids. The germline V gene encodes CDR1 ENHRY and CDR2 SYGVKD.

This clonotype was seen at least ten times. The CDR3 loop is CASSPWDRGNEPQHF. CDR3 DNA sequence: TGTGCCAGCAGCCCGTGGGACAGGGGTAATGAGCCCCAGCATTTT. The J gene is TRBJ1-5, the V gene TRBV5-6, with TRBD1 matching over 10 bases. The CDR3 is made up of 15 amino acids. The germline gives CDR1 SGHDT, CDR2 YYEEEE. Trimming cost V 4 bases and J 8 bases; bases outside gene matches: 9.

This clonotype was counted at least ten times. The chain combines TRBV12-3 or TRBV12-4 with TRBJ1-6; 7 bases line up with TRBD1. The V segment lost 8 bases and the J segment 4 bases; nucleotides outside the gene matches: 8. The CDR3 has 15 residues. The CDR3, as DNA: TGTGCCAGCGGCGGCTCGGGACAGTATAATTCACCCCTCCACTTT. Its protein is CASGGSGQYNSPLHF.

This clonotype was observed many times. The rearrangement joins TRBV7-9 to TRBJ2-1; the D is unclear. The germline gives CDR1 SEHNR, CDR2 FQNEAQ (reference sequence). Between the trimmed V and J ends, which lost 1 base and 1 base, there was a span of 14 bases. The CDR3 covers 17 residues. The CDR3 loop reads CASSLVVRPKSYNEQFF. The CDR3 DNA follows: TGTGCCAGCAGCTTAGTAGTTCGTCCAAAGTCCTACAATGAGCAGTTCTTC.

The rearrangement uses TRBV6-5 and TRBJ1-6; tentative D call: TRBD1 (5 bases). Germline CDR1 is MNHEY and CDR2 is SVGAGI. CDR3 length: 17 residues. V was clipped by 8 bases and J by 8 bases, with 25 bases between them. The CDR3 sequence is CASRSDAGRWADSPLHF. Written as DNA, the CDR3 is TGTGCCAGCCGTTCCGATGCAGGGAGGTGGGCCGATTCACCCCTCCACTTT.

Many counts were recorded for this clonotype. This rearrangement joins TRBV5-6 to TRBJ1-2; possible D gene TRBD1, 5 bases. Between the trimmed V and J ends, which lost 4 bases and 5 bases, there was a span of 18 bases. This CDR3 contains 15 residues. Germline loops: CDR1 SGHDT, CDR2 YYEEEE. CDR3 amino acids: CASSPDWGRGYGYTF. The CDR3 region has the DNA TGTGCCAGCAGCCCCGATTGGGGCAGAGGTTATGGCTACACCTTC.

The chain recombines TRBV7-2 with TRBJ1-1, with D possibly being TRBD1 (5 bases). Trimming shortened V by 1 base and J by 1 base, and 7 bases separated the two germline ends. CDR3 size: 14 residues. Germline lookup yields CDR1 SGHTA and CDR2 FQGNSA. The CDR3 reads CASSLGTPNTEAFF. CDR3 bases: TGTGCCAGCAGCTTAGGGACACCGAACACTGAAGCTTTCTTT.